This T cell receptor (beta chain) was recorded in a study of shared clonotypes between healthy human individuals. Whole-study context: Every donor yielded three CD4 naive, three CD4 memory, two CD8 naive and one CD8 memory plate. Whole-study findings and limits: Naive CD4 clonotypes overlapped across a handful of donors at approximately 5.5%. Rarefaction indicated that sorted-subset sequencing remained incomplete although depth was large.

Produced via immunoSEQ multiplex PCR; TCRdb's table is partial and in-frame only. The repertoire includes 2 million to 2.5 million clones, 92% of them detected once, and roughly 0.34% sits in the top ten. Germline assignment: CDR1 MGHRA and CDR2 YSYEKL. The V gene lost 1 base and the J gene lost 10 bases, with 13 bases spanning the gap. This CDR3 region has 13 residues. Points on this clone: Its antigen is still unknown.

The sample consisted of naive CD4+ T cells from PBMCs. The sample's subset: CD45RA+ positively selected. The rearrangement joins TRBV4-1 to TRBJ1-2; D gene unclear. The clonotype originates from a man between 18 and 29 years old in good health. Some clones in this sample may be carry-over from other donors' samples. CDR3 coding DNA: TGCGCCAGCAGCCAAGTCTACCAGGTTGACTACACCTTC. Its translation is CASSQVYQVDYTF.